The 23 T cell receptor beta chains reported below all come from one sample, sequenced in a study of a mutant IDH1 vaccine in newly diagnosed glioma. Sequencing used immunoSEQ multiplex PCR; TCRdb keeps in-frame clones, though not all of them. Of over 95,000 clones in the sample, about 90% were seen once. Described time point: week 11, during vaccination. Each vaccine dose was 300 ug of mutant IDH1 20-mer peptide, with topical imiquimod. These receptors have no identified antigens. The sample in question was PBMCs, obtained from a glioma patient whose treatment included an IDH1 peptide vaccine. Every receptor here comes from a woman aged 50 to 60 with glioma.

The chain is built from TRBV29-1 and TRBJ2-1; no clear D gene. The CDR3 has 13 amino acids. V was shortened by 1 base and J by 6 bases, with 10 bases between the two germline ends. Germline V gene data show CDR1 as SQVTM and CDR2 as ANQGSEA. CDR3 DNA sequence: TGCAGCGTTGAAGTTATAGCCGGCAATGAGCAGTTCTTC. This encodes CSVEVIAGNEQFF.

This rearrangement joins TRBV28 to TRBJ2-1, with D possibly matching TRBD2 (5 bases). Per germline, CDR1 MDHEN and CDR2 SYDVKM. The CDR3 spans 14 residues. Trimming removed 2 bases from V and 7 bases from J, with 12 bases in between. For the CDR3, the DNA is TGTGCCAGCAGTTTAGGGGAGCGACGGAATGAGCAGTTCTTC. Residues: CASSLGERRNEQFF.

The chain recombines TRBV19 with TRBJ1-4; D may be TRBD1 (5 bases). The germline V gene encodes CDR1 LNHDA and CDR2 SQIVND (reference sequence). Deletions cut 8 bases from V and 4 bases from J, with 20 bases between. The CDR3 is 16 residues long. This CDR3 is CASRLNELGVNEKLFF. In nucleotides, the CDR3 is TGTGCCAGTCGACTAAACGAATTGGGGGTTAATGAAAAACTGTTTTTT.

The CDR3 DNA follows: TGCGCCAGCAGTGGAGCAGGGGGCACTGAAGCTTTCTTT. Protein sequence: CASSGAGGTEAFF. V gene TRBV10-2 combines with J gene TRBJ1-1, with 7 bases fitting TRBD1. V was pared by 4 bases and J by 4 bases, with 3 bases of the junction left unmatched. Looked up from germline, CDR1 is WSHSY and CDR2 is SAAADI. There are 13 residues in the CDR3.

J is TRBJ2-3 and V is TRBV27; D unresolved. Trimming cost V 3 bases and J 1 base, with 11 bases left between them. Germline-derived CDR1 and CDR2 are MNHEY and SMNVEV (reference sequence). This CDR3 has 15 amino acids. CDR3 sequence: CASSFLTAGTDTQYF. In nucleotides, the CDR3 is TGTGCCAGCAGTTTTTTAACGGCCGGCACAGATACGCAGTATTTT.

The chain has TRBV25-1 and TRBJ2-3; 7 positions agree with TRBD1. Unmatched junction bases numbered 8, after V lost 4 bases and J lost 4 bases. The germline CDR1 and CDR2 sequences are MGHDK and SYGVNS. The CDR3 has 15 amino acids. The CDR3 loop is CASSGYTGEPDTQYF. DNA of the CDR3: TGTGCCAGCAGTGGTTATACAGGGGAACCAGATACGCAGTATTTT.

V and J are TRBV19 and TRBJ1-5, with 8 nucleotides matching TRBD1. CDR3 length: 14 amino acids. The J segment lost 9 bases and the V segment lost 4 bases, leaving 8 bases of the junction unmatched. Per the germline V gene, CDR1 is LNHDA and CDR2 is SQIVND (reference sequence). The CDR3 loop reads CASSTDRGTRPQHF. The CDR3, as DNA: TGTGCCAGTAGTACCGACAGGGGCACTCGGCCCCAGCATTTT.

The J gene is TRBJ1-3, the V gene TRBV11-2, with unresolved D. Per germline, CDR1 SGHAT and CDR2 FQNNGV. V was trimmed by 0 bases and J by 1 base, leaving 10 bases between them. CDR3 length: 16 amino acids. CDR3 nucleotides: TGTGCCAGCAGCTTAGATCGGAGCGGATCTGGAAACACCATATATTTT. Translating it yields CASSLDRSGSGNTIYF.

This chain links TRBV10-3 with TRBJ2-3; 8 nucleotides agree with TRBD1. After removal of 11 bases from V and 5 bases from J, the junction contained 12 bases not matched to a gene. The CDR3 has 14 residues. Germline V gene lookup returns CDR1 ENHRY and CDR2 SYGVKD. CDR3 in amino acids: CAAKDRESGDTQYF. The CDR3 DNA sequence: TGTGCCGCCAAGGACAGGGAGAGCGGAGATACGCAGTATTTT.

This clone appeared once. V and J are TRBV5-4 and TRBJ2-2; 10 bases are shared with TRBD2. Germline lookup yields CDR1 SGHNT and CDR2 YYREEE (reference sequence). This CDR3 has 17 amino acids. With V trimmed by 5 bases and J by 0 bases, 7 bases remained unmatched. The CDR3 nucleotides are TGTGCCAGCAGGTGGACTAGCGGTTCCGCGAACACCGGGGAGCTGTTTTTT. Encoded protein: CASRWTSGSANTGELFF.

This clone was seen a single time. V usage is TRBV7-9 and J usage is TRBJ1-1; no definite D call. V dropped 5 bases and J dropped 7 bases, with 11 bases sitting between them. From germline, CDR1 is SEHNR and CDR2 FQNEAQ (reference sequence). The CDR3 runs to 12 residues. The DNA for the CDR3 is TGTGCCAGCAGCGTTTCAGGTAGTGAAGCTTTCTTT. As protein: CASSVSGSEAFF.

The chain joins TRBV19 to TRBJ2-7, with D perhaps TRBD1 (5 bases). Germline V gene data show CDR1 as LNHDA and CDR2 as SQIVND (reference sequence). This CDR3 region has 13 residues. V was cut by 10 bases and J by 3 bases, with 16 bases left in between. The CDR3, as DNA: TGTGCCACCCGAGGTGGGGCGAGCTACGAGCAGTACTTC. This translates into CATRGGASYEQYF.

V usage is TRBV6-5 and J usage is TRBJ2-7; a weak D match, TRBD2 (5 bases). The ends were cut back, 5 bases at V and 5 bases at J, with 16 bases in the middle. CDR1 and CDR2 (germline): MNHEY, SVGAGI. The CDR3 contains 14 residues. CDR3 in DNA: TGTGCCAGCAGTCCCAATTGGCTCGGGAACGAGCAGTACTTC. Amino acids: CASSPNWLGNEQYF.

The rearrangement links TRBV10-3 to TRBJ1-3; D is unclear. The CDR3 is made up of 12 amino acids. Germline CDR1 ENHRY, CDR2 SYGVKD. V was pared by 0 bases and J by 8 bases, with 5 bases between. Here the CDR3 DNA reads TGTGCCATCAGTGAGTCTATGGACACCATATATTTT. Encoded protein: CAISESMDTIYF.

V and J are TRBV5-4 and TRBJ2-5; 11 nucleotides align to TRBD2. The CDR3 totals 15 residues. After removal of 2 bases from V and 11 bases from J, the junction contained 11 bases not matched to a gene. Germline assignment: CDR1 SGHNT and CDR2 YYREEE (reference sequence). CDR3 region: CASSFGTSGSREQYF. The CDR3, as DNA: TGTGCCAGCAGCTTCGGCACTAGCGGGAGTAGGGAGCAGTACTTC. The full variable domain, completed using reference TRBV5-4 and TRBJ2-5, is ETGVTQSPTHLIKTRGQQVTLRCSSQSGHNTVSWYQQALGQGPQFIFQYYREEENGRGNFPPRFSGLQFPNYSSELNVNALELDDSALYLCASSFGTSGSREQYFGPGTRLLVL.

J is TRBJ2-1 and V is TRBV7-3, with 7 bases that match TRBD2. Losses at the gene ends were 3 bases for V and 0 bases for J; bases not matched to a gene: 11. Germline V gene sequence: CDR1 SGHTA, CDR2 FQGTGA. CDR3 length: 18 amino acids. The chain's CDR3 is CASSFSREKGASYNEQFF. CDR3 in DNA: TGTGCCAGCAGCTTTTCGCGGGAGAAGGGTGCCTCCTACAATGAGCAGTTCTTC.

V usage is TRBV2 and J usage is TRBJ1-2; 7 bases map to TRBD1. Losses at the gene ends were 7 bases for V and 5 bases for J; bases not matched to a gene: 19. The germline gives CDR1 SNHLY, CDR2 FYNNEI. The CDR3 spans 17 residues. This CDR3 is CASMTRGGAGDRYGYTF. DNA of the CDR3: TGTGCCAGCATGACACGAGGGGGCGCGGGGGATAGGTATGGCTACACCTTC.

The CDR3 DNA reads TGCGCCAGCAGCTTGGAGCTCCTCCCTTATTCGCAGTATTTT. Translation: CASSLELLPYSQYF. The genes are TRBV5-1 and TRBJ2-3, with unresolved D. The ends were cut back, 0 bases at V and 10 bases at J, with 15 bases in the middle. The CDR3 spans 14 residues. Looked up from germline, CDR1 is SGHRS and CDR2 is YFSETQ. Full variable domain (remainder filled in from reference TRBV5-1 and TRBJ2-3): KAGVTQTPRYLIKTRGQQVTLSCSPISGHRSVSWYQQTPGQGLQFLFEYFSETQRNKGNFPGRFSGRQFSNSRSEMNVSTLELGDSALYLCASSLELLPYSQYFGPGTRLTVL.

The gene calls are TRBV19 and TRBJ2-6, with TRBD2 matching over 7 bases. V lost 3 bases to trimming and J lost 0 bases; unmatched junction nucleotides: 5. Germline assignment: CDR1 LNHDA and CDR2 SQIVND (reference sequence). This CDR3 has 17 amino acids. CDR3 in DNA: TGTGCCAGTAGTATCTCGGGACTACTCTCTGGGGCCAACGTCCTGACTTTC. Amino acid sequence: CASSISGLLSGANVLTF. Combining the CDR3 with reference TRBV19 and TRBJ2-6 gives the whole variable domain DGGITQSPKYLFRKEGQNVTLSCEQNLNHDAMYWYRQDPGQGLRLIYYSQIVNDFQKGDIAEGYSVSREKKESFPLTVTSAQKNPTAFYLCASSISGLLSGANVLTFGAGSRLTVL.

As regards this clone: One end of the junction fails to match germline, which may point to a read error. The V call is TRBV7-7, the J call TRBJ1-5, with D uncertain. CDR3 length: 18 amino acids. Per the germline V gene, CDR1 is SSHAT and CDR2 is FNYEAQ (reference sequence). CDR3 nucleotide sequence: TGTGCTAGCAGCTTAGCTCAGGAGGTTCATAGGAACAATCAGCCCCAGCATTTT. Its translation is CASSLAQEVHRNNQPQHF.

The chain employs TRBV5-1 and TRBJ2-1; TRBD2 matches at 10 bases. The germline gives CDR1 SGHRS, CDR2 YFSETQ. Trimming at V came to 1 base and at J to 6 bases, leaving 4 bases not matched to a gene. The CDR3 totals 15 residues. The CDR3 loop reads CASSLSLAGGNEQFF. The DNA for the CDR3 is TGCGCCAGCAGCTTGAGTTTAGCGGGGGGCAATGAGCAGTTCTTC.

V and J are TRBV11-2 and TRBJ2-5, with TRBD2 matching 10 bases. The CDR3 has 15 amino acids. V was pared by 3 bases and J by 2 bases, with 3 bases of the junction left unmatched. Germline CDR1 SGHAT, CDR2 FQNNGV. CDR3: CASSFLAGGQETQYF. The CDR3 region has the DNA TGTGCCAGCAGCTTTTTAGCGGGAGGACAAGAGACCCAGTACTTC. Together with reference TRBV11-2 and TRBJ2-5, the CDR3 gives the full variable domain: EAGVAQSPRYKIIEKRQSVAFWCNPISGHATLYWYQQILGQGPKLLIQFQNNGVVDDSQLPKDRFSAERLKGVDSTLKIQPAKLEDSAVYLCASSFLAGGQETQYFGPGTRLLVL.

In DNA form, the CDR3 reads TGCAGCGTTGACACTGACAGGGCGAGCACTGAAGCTTTCTTT. This gives the protein CSVDTDRASTEAFF. The J gene is TRBJ1-1, the V gene TRBV29-1, with 7 bases that match TRBD1. The CDR3 contains 14 residues. Trimming took 3 bases from V and 4 from J; bases not matched to a gene: 8. The germline V gene has CDR1 SQVTM and CDR2 ANQGSEA.